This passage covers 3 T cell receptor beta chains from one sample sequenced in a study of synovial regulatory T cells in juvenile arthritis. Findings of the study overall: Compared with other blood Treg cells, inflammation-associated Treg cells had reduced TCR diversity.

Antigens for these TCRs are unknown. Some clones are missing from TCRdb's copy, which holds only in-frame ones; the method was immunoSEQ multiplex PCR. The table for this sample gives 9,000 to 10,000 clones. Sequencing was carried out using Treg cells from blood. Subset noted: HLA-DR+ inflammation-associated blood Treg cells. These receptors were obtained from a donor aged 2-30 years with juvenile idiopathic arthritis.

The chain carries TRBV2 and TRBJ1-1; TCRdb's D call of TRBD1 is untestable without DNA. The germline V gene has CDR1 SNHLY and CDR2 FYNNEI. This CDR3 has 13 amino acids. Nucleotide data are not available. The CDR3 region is CATRDRGNTEAFF.

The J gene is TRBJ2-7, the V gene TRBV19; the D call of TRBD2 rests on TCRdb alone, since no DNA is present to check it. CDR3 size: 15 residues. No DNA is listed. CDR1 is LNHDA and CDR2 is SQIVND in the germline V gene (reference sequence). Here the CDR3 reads CASSMPSGGPYEQYF.

CDR3 loop: CASSLQGRGEQYF. The gene calls are TRBV2 and TRBJ2-7. From germline, CDR1 is SNHLY and CDR2 FYNNEI. The CDR3 contains 13 residues. Only the protein sequence is given.